These 32 T cell receptor beta chains were all obtained from the same sample, sequenced in a study of shared clonotypes between healthy human individuals. TCRdb's copy holds only in-frame clones and misses some; the assay was immunoSEQ multiplex PCR. The sample lists roughly 2.5 million clones; about 92% were seen once. The sequenced material came from naive CD4+ T cells sorted from blood. Subset reported: CD45RA+ positively selected. All receptors derive from a man younger than 35 in good health.

This rearrangement joins TRBV10-2 to TRBJ2-7; TRBD1 matches at 9 bases. Germline V gives CDR1 WSHSY, CDR2 SAAADI. This CDR3 is built from 16 residues. The trim removed 2 bases at V and 3 bases at J, leaving 8 bases unmatched. DNA for the CDR3: TGCGCCAGCAGTGAGCGGGCCGGGACAGGGAGCTACGAGCAGTACTTC. This codes for CASSERAGTGSYEQYF.

V usage is TRBV9 and J usage is TRBJ2-5, with TRBD1 identical over 9 bases. The V gene's germline CDR1 is SGDLS and CDR2 YYNGEE. Losses at the gene ends were 5 bases for V and 1 base for J; bases not matched to a gene: 3. The CDR3 sequence is 14 residues long. The CDR3 region is CASSEQGAQETQYF. DNA of the CDR3: TGTGCCAGCAGTGAACAGGGGGCCCAAGAGACCCAGTACTTC.

In its sample, this clone was seen once. CDR3: CASSSRRDGYTDTQYF. The CDR3 DNA sequence: TGTGCCAGCAGCTCACGCCGGGACGGTTACACAGATACGCAGTATTTT. This chain joins TRBV11-2 and TRBJ2-3; D possibly matches TRBD1 or TRBD2 (5 bases each). From germline, CDR1 is SGHAT and CDR2 FQNNGV. Between the trimmed V and J ends, which lost 4 bases and 2 bases, there was a span of 16 bases. The CDR3 loop spans 16 amino acids. Looking up the rest from reference TRBV11-2 and TRBJ2-3 gives the full variable domain: EAGVAQSPRYKIIEKRQSVAFWCNPISGHATLYWYQQILGQGPKLLIQFQNNGVVDDSQLPKDRFSAERLKGVDSTLKIQPAKLEDSAVYLCASSSRRDGYTDTQYFGPGTRLTVL.

The rearrangement uses TRBV7-2 and TRBJ1-2; D not resolved. Germline-derived CDR1 and CDR2 are SGHTA and FQGNSA. CDR3 length: 16 residues. Between the trimmed V and J ends, which lost 6 bases and 4 bases, there was a span of 21 bases. CDR3 protein: CASRGPGLTTPYGYTF. The CDR3 DNA reads TGTGCCAGCAGAGGTCCCGGGCTCACCACCCCCTATGGCTACACCTTC.

The J gene is TRBJ2-7, the V gene TRBV5-6, with D unresolved. The V end was cut by 1 base, the J end by 4 bases, with 15 bases between. Germline V gene data show CDR1 as SGHDT and CDR2 as YYEEEE. CDR3 length: 15 residues. Here the CDR3 DNA reads TGTGCCAGCAGCTTGACCAGTGGAACCTTTTACGAGCAGTACTTC. Residues: CASSLTSGTFYEQYF.

The CDR3 reads CAISKAGGTYNEQFF. The CDR3 coding sequence is TGTGCCATCAGTAAAGCGGGAGGGACCTACAATGAGCAGTTCTTC. The chain carries TRBV10-3 and TRBJ2-1, with TRBD2 identical over 10 bases. The length of the CDR3 is 15 residues. The junction had 3 bases not matched to a gene; V was cut back by 5 bases and J by 2 bases. CDR1 and CDR2 (germline): ENHRY, SYGVKD.

The chain links TRBV11-2 to TRBJ1-2, with 8 bases fitting TRBD1. This CDR3 contains 16 residues. Germline CDR1 and CDR2: SGHAT and FQNNGV. Germline trimming cut 1 base from V and 6 bases from J; bases unmatched to any gene: 10. This chain's CDR3 is CASSLGGPGQVDGYTF. In nucleotides, the CDR3 is TGTGCCAGCAGCTTAGGGGGTCCGGGACAGGTCGATGGCTACACCTTC. Full variable domain (outside the CDR3, taken from reference TRBV11-2 and TRBJ1-2): EAGVAQSPRYKIIEKRQSVAFWCNPISGHATLYWYQQILGQGPKLLIQFQNNGVVDDSQLPKDRFSAERLKGVDSTLKIQPAKLEDSAVYLCASSLGGPGQVDGYTFGSGTRLTVV.

This clone is a singleton in its sample. This chain joins TRBV5-1 and TRBJ1-2; tentatively, D is TRBD1 (6 bases). Germline values: CDR1 SGHRS, CDR2 YFSETQ. The V and J ends lost 2 bases and 4 bases respectively, with 18 bases between them. The CDR3 has 16 residues. The CDR3 bases are TGCGCCAGCAGCTTCATTTCAGGGGACGTTACCTATGGCTACACCTTC. Translation gives CASSFISGDVTYGYTF.

The chain is built from TRBV9 and TRBJ2-7, with 8 bases identical to TRBD1. The CDR3 runs to 20 residues. Looked up from germline, CDR1 is SGDLS and CDR2 is YYNGEE. Trimming removed 0 bases from V and 3 bases from J; junction bases left unmatched: 20. CDR3 sequence (DNA): TGTGCCAGCAGCGTAGGTCTGGTGGCAGGGGGCCTGGCGGGCCACTACGAGCAGTACTTC. This gives the protein CASSVGLVAGGLAGHYEQYF.

The chain has TRBV19 and TRBJ2-3, with D tentatively TRBD1 (6 bases). Trimming cost V 4 bases and J 0 bases, with 17 bases left between them. This CDR3 is 17 amino acids long. Germline V gene lookup returns CDR1 LNHDA and CDR2 SQIVND (reference sequence). CDR3 bases: TGTGCCAGTAGTACACAGGGCCCCTTCACTAGCACAGATACGCAGTATTTT. This codes for CASSTQGPFTSTDTQYF.

The chain is built from TRBV5-1 and TRBJ2-3; 8 bases are shared with TRBD1. Unmatched junction bases numbered 6, after V lost 2 bases and J lost 1 base. Germline V gives CDR1 SGHRS, CDR2 YFSETQ. The CDR3 is 16 residues long. CDR3 in DNA: TGCGCCAGCAGCTTCCATTCGACAGGGGGCACAGATACGCAGTATTTT. It codes for CASSFHSTGGTDTQYF. Full variable domain (outside the CDR3, taken from reference TRBV5-1 and TRBJ2-3): KAGVTQTPRYLIKTRGQQVTLSCSPISGHRSVSWYQQTPGQGLQFLFEYFSETQRNKGNFPGRFSGRQFSNSRSEMNVSTLELGDSALYLCASSFHSTGGTDTQYFGPGTRLTVL.

A word on this clone: Other DNA sequences from this sample encode an identical CDR3 as well. The V call is TRBV9, the J call TRBJ2-3; D is tentatively TRBD1 or TRBD2 (5 bases each). The CDR3 is 15 residues long. Germline loops: CDR1 SGDLS, CDR2 YYNGEE. V was shortened by 0 bases and J by 0 bases, with 8 bases between the two germline ends. CDR3 sequence: CASSVGGSSTDTQYF. The CDR3 DNA sequence: TGTGCCAGCAGCGTAGGGGGGTCTAGCACAGATACGCAGTATTTT.

CDR3 coding DNA: TGTGCCAGCAGTTTAAACGAAAGGGGCTATGGCTACACCTTC. Translation gives CASSLNERGYGYTF. This rearrangement joins TRBV28 to TRBJ1-2; perhaps TRBD1 as D (5 bases). Germline values: CDR1 MDHEN, CDR2 SYDVKM. The CDR3 sequence is 14 residues long. The germline V and J ends were trimmed by 2 bases and 4 bases, with 11 bases remaining between them.

The J gene is TRBJ2-5, the V gene TRBV30; 10 positions match TRBD2. The J segment lost 4 bases and the V segment lost 4 bases, leaving 6 bases of the junction unmatched. This CDR3 spans 14 amino acids. Germline V gives CDR1 GTSNPN, CDR2 SVGIG (reference sequence). DNA for the CDR3: TGTGCCTGGAACCCAGGGACTAGCGCAGAGACCCAGTACTTC. Protein sequence: CAWNPGTSAETQYF.

V gene TRBV2 combines with J gene TRBJ2-2; 9 nucleotides line up with TRBD2. Germline loops: CDR1 SNHLY, CDR2 FYNNEI. The CDR3 has 15 amino acids. V shed 9 bases and J 0 bases; nucleotides not matched to a gene: 5. In nucleotides, the CDR3 is TGTGCCAGACAGGCTAGCGGGACGAACACCGGGGAGCTGTTTTTT. Its protein is CARQASGTNTGELFF.

The rearrangement links TRBV10-3 to TRBJ2-2; the D is unclear. Trimming took off 2 bases at V and 4 bases at J, with 14 bases between the two ends. Germline lookup yields CDR1 ENHRY and CDR2 SYGVKD. The CDR3 has 16 amino acids. The DNA of the CDR3 is TGTGCCATCAGTGAGGGGCACAGAACGGGCACCGGGGAGCTGTTTTTT. Translation: CAISEGHRTGTGELFF.

V gene TRBV7-9 combines with J gene TRBJ2-1, with 8 bases identical to TRBD1. The CDR3 is made up of 16 amino acids. Germline-derived CDR1 and CDR2 are SEHNR and FQNEAQ (reference sequence). J lost 4 bases, V lost 5 bases, and 10 bases had no gene match. The CDR3 sequence is CASSKTDQGAYNEQFF. In DNA, the CDR3 is TGTGCCAGCAGCAAAACGGATCAGGGGGCATACAATGAGCAGTTCTTC.

CDR3 in amino acids: CASSRSGLADSSYEQYF. The CDR3 bases are TGTGCCAGCAGCAGATCGGGACTAGCGGATAGCTCCTACGAGCAGTACTTC. The chain employs TRBV7-2 and TRBJ2-7, with 11 bases that match TRBD2. Germline V gene data show CDR1 as SGHTA and CDR2 as FQGNSA. V dropped 5 bases and J dropped 0; count of bases not matched to a gene: 9. This CDR3 is built from 17 residues.

V usage is TRBV2 and J usage is TRBJ2-7; D unresolved. The V end was cut by 3 bases, the J end by 8 bases, with 5 bases between. The CDR3 is 10 amino acids. Germline CDR1 SNHLY, CDR2 FYNNEI. CDR3 DNA sequence: TGTGCCAGCAGTGAGAGGAAGCAGTACTTC. Its translation: CASSERKQYF.

This chain connects TRBV27 to TRBJ1-6, with D unclear. Trimming took off 6 bases at V and 3 bases at J, with 12 bases between the two ends. This CDR3 is built from 15 residues. Germline CDR1 and CDR2: MNHEY and SMNVEV (reference sequence). The chain's CDR3 is CASRTDGNYNSPLHF. Here the CDR3 DNA reads TGTGCCAGCAGAACTGACGGAAACTATAATTCACCCCTCCACTTT.

The chain couples TRBV25-1 to TRBJ2-2; D is tentatively TRBD1 or TRBD2 (7 bases each). The CDR3 covers 15 residues. Trimming pared 10 bases from V and 4 bases from J, leaving 19 bases between. Per the germline V gene, CDR1 is MGHDK and CDR2 is SYGVNS. This CDR3 is CATSRQGGGTGELFF. CDR3 coding DNA: TGTGCCACCTCTCGACAGGGAGGGGGCACCGGGGAGCTGTTTTTT.

The chain uses TRBV6-5 and TRBJ1-2, with D possibly matching TRBD1 (5 bases). The CDR3 length is 14 residues. The germline gives CDR1 MNHEY, CDR2 SVGAGI. Trimming removed 5 bases from V and 5 bases from J, with 15 bases in between. DNA of the CDR3: TGTGCCAGCAGTAAAGGGACGGAGAGATATGGCTACACCTTC. Amino acids: CASSKGTERYGYTF.

The chain recombines TRBV27 with TRBJ1-2, with D possibly matching TRBD1 (5 bases). V lost 6 bases and J lost 2, with 13 bases in between. Looked up from germline, CDR1 is MNHEY and CDR2 is SMNVEV (reference sequence). This CDR3 has 14 residues. The CDR3 coding sequence is TGTGCCAGCAGGGGGTTGCGGGGGAACTATGGCTACACCTTC. This encodes CASRGLRGNYGYTF.

In nucleotides, the CDR3 is TGCGCCAGCACAGAACCGGGACAGGGATCCCACGAGCAGTACTTC. Translation gives CASTEPGQGSHEQYF. The chain couples TRBV5-1 to TRBJ2-7; 9 bases are a match to TRBD1. Trimming removed 6 bases from V and 5 bases from J; junction bases left unmatched: 12. The CDR3 consists of 15 residues. Germline loops: CDR1 SGHRS, CDR2 YFSETQ.

In DNA, the CDR3 is TGTGCCAGCAGTCGACTTAGTGGGACTGAAGCTTTCTTT. Encoded protein: CASSRLSGTEAFF. The V gene is TRBV6-5, the J gene TRBJ1-1; D is unresolved. CDR1 and CDR2 (germline): MNHEY, SVGAGI. V was cut by 5 bases and J by 5 bases, with 12 bases left in between. The CDR3 is made up of 13 amino acids.

The chain has TRBV7-9 and TRBJ1-4; 8 positions agree with TRBD1. With V trimmed by 0 bases and J by 4 bases, 4 bases remained unmatched. The germline V gene encodes CDR1 SEHNR and CDR2 FQNEAQ (reference sequence). The CDR3 has 16 residues. The CDR3 DNA is TGTGCCAGCAGCTTAGCTACAGGGGGGATTAATGAAAAACTGTTTTTT. It is translated as CASSLATGGINEKLFF.

V usage is TRBV5-4 and J usage is TRBJ1-1; D is possibly TRBD1 (5 bases). Trimming left V 1 base short and J 3 bases short, with 7 bases between. This CDR3 spans 13 amino acids. Germline V gene sequence: CDR1 SGHNT, CDR2 YYREEE (reference sequence). CDR3 sequence (DNA): TGTGCCAGCAGCTTGACAGGCTACACTGAAGCTTTCTTT. It encodes CASSLTGYTEAFF.

The rearrangement links TRBV7-2 to TRBJ2-5; D is perhaps TRBD2 (6 bases). Deletions cut 0 bases from V and 5 bases from J, with 13 bases between. The CDR3 spans 15 residues. Germline V lookup: CDR1 SGHTA, CDR2 FQGNSA. CDR3 amino acids: CASSLAGAGRETQYF. In DNA, the CDR3 is TGTGCCAGCAGCTTAGCGGGAGCTGGGAGGGAGACCCAGTACTTC.

The chain uses TRBV29-1 and TRBJ1-2, with 12 nucleotides matching TRBD1. The length of the CDR3 is 15 residues. J lost 2 bases, V lost 5 bases, and 6 bases had no gene match. Per the germline V gene, CDR1 is SQVTM and CDR2 is ANQGSEA. The CDR3 nucleotides are TGCAGCGTTCCGGGACAGGGGGCAAACAACTATGGCTACACCTTC. Translating gives CSVPGQGANNYGYTF. The entire variable domain, with the rest obtained from reference TRBV29-1 and TRBJ1-2, is as follows: SAVISQKPSRDICQRGTSLTIQCQVDSQVTMMFWYRQQPGQSLTLIATANQGSEATYESGFVIDKFPISRPNLTFSTLTVSNMSPEDSSIYLCSVPGQGANNYGYTFGSGTRLTVV.

This clone was seen a single time. The chain joins TRBV5-1 to TRBJ1-6, with D uncertain. Trimming removed 0 bases from V and 6 bases from J, with 13 bases in between. The CDR3 is 16 residues long. Germline CDR1 reads SGHRS; CDR2 reads YFSETQ. The CDR3 here is CASSLEGGRFNSPLHF. The CDR3 DNA is TGCGCCAGCAGCTTGGAAGGTGGGCGGTTTAATTCACCCCTCCACTTT.

The chain employs TRBV5-4 and TRBJ2-7, with 10 bases identical to TRBD2. J gave up 1 base and V 6 bases, and 7 bases lay outside the gene matches. Germline values: CDR1 SGHNT, CDR2 YYREEE (reference sequence). The CDR3 sequence is 15 residues long. The CDR3 nucleotides are TGTGCCAGCAACCCTAGCGGGAGTAGGTCCTACGAGCAGTACTTC. Protein: CASNPSGSRSYEQYF.

This clone was counted a single time. The chain joins TRBV2 to TRBJ2-5; TRBD1 or TRBD2 may be the D gene (5 bases each). Germline loops: CDR1 SNHLY, CDR2 FYNNEI. V was trimmed by 7 bases and J by 5 bases, leaving 17 bases between them. This CDR3 is 14 amino acids long. The CDR3 here is CASILRGGGETQYF. The CDR3 DNA is TGTGCCAGCATACTACGGGGCGGCGGGGAGACCCAGTACTTC.